The 21 T cell receptor beta chains below were found in one sample sequenced in a study of T-cell memory formation after mild COVID-19. MiXCR, run by TCRdb on the 5' RACE reads, gives a single entry per CDR3 protein. The table records approximately 440,000 distinct CDR3 sequences, 20% of them present only once. Source material: PBMCs or a T cell subset sorted from them (not recorded which). Receptors were obtained from an adult woman who had mild COVID-19 (a few samples of this study predate the infection). Cell type and time point are not known.

J is TRBJ1-1 and V is TRBV5-1; D is perhaps TRBD1 (5 bases). Trimming removed 4 bases at V and 0 bases at J, with 13 bases between. The germline gives CDR1 SGHRS, CDR2 YFSETQ. This CDR3 contains 15 residues. The DNA for the CDR3 is TGCGCCAGCAGCCAAGGACAACGCCTGAACACTGAAGCTTTCTTT. Amino acids: CASSQGQRLNTEAFF.

This clonotype was counted only a few times. The chain couples TRBV7-9 to TRBJ1-2; D is ambiguous. Germline-derived CDR1 and CDR2 are SEHNR and FQNEAQ (reference sequence). The length of the CDR3 is 16 residues. V was clipped by 5 bases and J by 4 bases, with 20 bases between them. The DNA for the CDR3 is TGTGCCAGCAGCCCGCGGGGTACAGTGCTAACCTATGGCTACACCTTC. It specifies CASSPRGTVLTYGYTF.

This clonotype was seen at least ten times. The chain uses TRBV7-3 and TRBJ2-3, with 7 bases lining up with TRBD2. The ends lost 1 base at V and 4 bases at J; junction bases unmatched: 5. Germline V gene lookup returns CDR1 SGHTA and CDR2 FQGTGA. CDR3 size: 15 residues. The CDR3 DNA reads as TGTGCCAGCAGCTTAATGAGCGGGGTCGCAGATACGCAGTATTTT. The encoded protein is CASSLMSGVADTQYF. Full variable domain (rest looked up from reference TRBV7-3 and TRBJ2-3): GAGVSQTPSNKVTEKGKYVELRCDPISGHTALYWYRQSLGQGPEFLIYFQGTGAADDSGLPNDRFFAVRPEGSVSTLKIQRTERGDSAVYLCASSLMSGVADTQYFGPGTRLTVL.

This clonotype has at least ten counts. V is TRBV9 and J is TRBJ2-7; D is ambiguous. V was trimmed by 0 bases and J by 0 bases, leaving 7 bases between them. Germline V lookup: CDR1 SGDLS, CDR2 YYNGEE. This CDR3 is built from 14 residues. CDR3 sequence (DNA): TGTGCCAGCAGCGTAGACGGCAGCTCCTACGAGCAGTACTTC. Its protein is CASSVDGSSYEQYF.

This clonotype occurred a few times. This rearrangement joins TRBV2 to TRBJ1-5; D uncertain. Germline V gives CDR1 SNHLY, CDR2 FYNNEI. The CDR3 spans 12 residues. V was shortened by 6 bases and J by 9 bases, with 12 bases between the two germline ends. The CDR3 protein is CASRGGAPPQHF. The CDR3 coding sequence is TGTGCCAGCAGGGGAGGAGCGCCGCCCCAGCATTTT.

This clonotype came up a few times. CDR3 nucleotides: TGTGCCAGCAGTGCCCCTAACGAGCAGTTCTTC. Its translation is CASSAPNEQFF. The chain combines TRBV25-1 with TRBJ2-1; D call uncertain. The CDR3 is 11 amino acids. Deletions cut 4 bases from V and 10 bases from J, with 8 bases between. Germline V gene sequence: CDR1 MGHDK, CDR2 SYGVNS.

This clonotype was picked up a small number of times. The CDR3 region has the DNA TGCGCCAGCAGCTTACCACCAGGGACGGACCTCGATACGCAGTATTTT. Translation gives CASSLPPGTDLDTQYF. The chain uses TRBV5-1 and TRBJ2-3; D is possibly TRBD1 or TRBD2 (5 bases each). CDR3 size: 16 residues. Germline-derived CDR1 and CDR2 are SGHRS and YFSETQ. The V and J ends lost 2 bases and 6 bases respectively, with 19 bases between them.

This clonotype was counted only a few times. The chain couples TRBV7-9 to TRBJ2-1; 12 bases agree with TRBD2. This CDR3 has 15 residues. Trimming removed 5 bases from V and 4 bases from J; junction bases left unmatched: 3. CDR1 is SEHNR and CDR2 is FQNEAQ in the germline V gene (reference sequence). CDR3 loop: CASSGLAGLYNEQFF. The CDR3 DNA reads as TGTGCCAGCAGCGGACTAGCGGGGCTATACAATGAGCAGTTCTTC. The full variable domain, rest sourced from reference TRBV7-9 and TRBJ2-1, is DTGVSQNPRHKITKRGQNVTFRCDPISEHNRLYWYRQTLGQGPEFLTYFQNEAQLEKSRLLSDRFSAERPKGSFSTLEIQRTEQGDSAMYLCASSGLAGLYNEQFFGPGTRLTVL.

This clonotype was detected only a few times. This chain uses TRBV7-2 with TRBJ2-1; 7 bases agree with TRBD2. The germline V gene has CDR1 SGHTA and CDR2 FQGNSA. The CDR3 sequence is 13 residues long. The ends lost 2 bases at V and 7 bases at J; junction bases unmatched: 2. This CDR3 reads CASSLRRENEQFF. The DNA for the CDR3 is TGTGCCAGCAGCTTACGGCGGGAGAATGAGCAGTTCTTC.

There are a few counts of this clonotype. This rearrangement joins TRBV7-9 to TRBJ2-1; D ambiguous. The CDR3 length is 12 residues. Germline assignment: CDR1 SEHNR and CDR2 FQNEAQ (reference sequence). V was clipped by 6 bases and J by 4 bases, with 7 bases between them. The CDR3 coding sequence is TGTGCCAGCAGGGGCCGGTACAATGAGCAGTTCTTC. Protein: CASRGRYNEQFF.

The CDR3 DNA reads as TGTGCCAGCTATCGGGGGATGAACACTGAAGCTTTCTTT. Its protein product is CASYRGMNTEAFF. The chain combines TRBV6-5 with TRBJ1-1; a possible D gene is TRBD1 (5 bases). From germline, CDR1 is MNHEY and CDR2 SVGAGI. Trimming shortened V by 8 bases and J by 0 bases, and 10 bases separated the two germline ends. The CDR3 consists of 13 residues.

The chain couples TRBV9 to TRBJ2-6; D may be TRBD2 (5 bases). CDR3 length: 16 residues. Trimming pared 1 base from V and 0 bases from J, leaving 8 bases between. Germline CDR1 is SGDLS and CDR2 is YYNGEE. Here the CDR3 reads CASSVMEVSGANVLTF. CDR3 bases: TGTGCCAGCAGCGTAATGGAGGTCTCTGGGGCCAACGTCCTGACTTTC.

The chain joins TRBV15 to TRBJ2-1, with no clear D. This CDR3 has 15 residues. The ends were cut back, 0 bases at V and 5 bases at J, with 11 bases in the middle. Germline CDR1 LNHNV, CDR2 YYDKDF (reference sequence). CDR3 loop: CATSRDRKGNNEQFF. CDR3 coding DNA: TGTGCCACCAGCAGAGATCGAAAGGGTAACAATGAGCAGTTCTTC.

This clonotype was found a few times. This chain links TRBV29-1 with TRBJ2-3; no clear D. This CDR3 has 12 residues. Germline CDR1 SQVTM, CDR2 ANQGSEA. The ends were cut back, 3 bases at V and 0 bases at J, with 4 bases in the middle. The CDR3 region is CSVDQSTDTQYF. CDR3 nucleotide sequence: TGCAGCGTTGACCAGAGCACAGATACGCAGTATTTT.

The chain is built from TRBV11-2 and TRBJ2-1, with 9 bases lining up with TRBD2. The V gene end was trimmed by 1 base and the J gene end by 8 bases; junction bases not matched to a gene: 6. The CDR3 covers 15 residues. Germline V gene sequence: CDR1 SGHAT, CDR2 FQNNGV. The CDR3 nucleotides read TGTGCCAGCAGCTTAGTCGCGGGGGGGCGATATGAGCAGTTCTTC. Its protein is CASSLVAGGRYEQFF.

V and J are TRBV7-2 and TRBJ2-7; D not resolved. CDR1 is SGHTA and CDR2 is FQGNSA in the germline V gene. This CDR3 contains 15 residues. V shed 3 bases and J shed 0 bases, with 12 bases lying between them. CDR3 amino acids: CASSLDGALSYEQYF. CDR3 coding DNA: TGTGCCAGCAGCTTGGACGGAGCCCTCTCCTACGAGCAGTACTTC.

The chain joins TRBV28 to TRBJ2-7, with 9 bases identical to TRBD2. The trim removed 3 bases at V and 3 bases at J, leaving 9 bases unmatched. Germline V gene sequence: CDR1 MDHEN, CDR2 SYDVKM. The CDR3 has 16 amino acids. This CDR3 is CASSFSLAGLHYEQYF. CDR3 DNA sequence: TGTGCCAGCAGTTTCTCCCTAGCGGGACTCCACTACGAGCAGTACTTC.

This clonotype has only a few counts. The V gene is TRBV7-8, the J gene TRBJ1-5; tentatively, D is TRBD1 (5 bases). The CDR3 spans 13 residues. The germline gives CDR1 SGHVS, CDR2 FQNEAQ. V lost 7 bases to trimming and J lost 3 bases, with 10 bases between them. The CDR3 here is CASTLGANQPQHF. The CDR3 DNA reads as TGTGCCAGCACCCTAGGGGCCAATCAGCCCCAGCATTTT.

This clonotype was seen only a few times. The chain links TRBV3-1 to TRBJ2-7, with D perhaps TRBD1 or TRBD2 (5 bases each). Looked up from germline, CDR1 is LGHDT and CDR2 is YNNKEL (reference sequence). This CDR3 spans 17 amino acids. V was trimmed by 2 bases and J by 0 bases, leaving 17 bases between them. The CDR3 DNA is TGTGCCAGCAGCCAACTCCCCTGGGCAGGGAGCTCCTACGAGCAGTACTTC. Protein product: CASSQLPWAGSSYEQYF.

This clonotype was counted a few times. This chain connects TRBV14 to TRBJ2-1, with 12 bases lining up with TRBD2. Germline assignment: CDR1 SGHDN and CDR2 FVKESK. The CDR3 spans 19 residues. V shed 4 bases, J shed 6 bases, and the junction held 16 bases outside the gene matches. Written as DNA, the CDR3 is TGTGCCAGCAGCCGCCACCGGAACACTCTAGCGGGGGGGGGCAATGAGCAGTTCTTC. Its translation: CASSRHRNTLAGGGNEQFF.

The J gene is TRBJ1-1, the V gene TRBV7-9; 7 bases match TRBD1. Per the germline V gene, CDR1 is SEHNR and CDR2 is FQNEAQ (reference sequence). V lost 5 bases to trimming and J lost 1 base; unmatched junction nucleotides: 10. The CDR3 contains 16 residues. The CDR3 region is CASSPRDRRSNTEAFF. CDR3 in DNA: TGTGCCAGCAGCCCTCGGGACAGAAGATCGAACACTGAAGCTTTCTTT.